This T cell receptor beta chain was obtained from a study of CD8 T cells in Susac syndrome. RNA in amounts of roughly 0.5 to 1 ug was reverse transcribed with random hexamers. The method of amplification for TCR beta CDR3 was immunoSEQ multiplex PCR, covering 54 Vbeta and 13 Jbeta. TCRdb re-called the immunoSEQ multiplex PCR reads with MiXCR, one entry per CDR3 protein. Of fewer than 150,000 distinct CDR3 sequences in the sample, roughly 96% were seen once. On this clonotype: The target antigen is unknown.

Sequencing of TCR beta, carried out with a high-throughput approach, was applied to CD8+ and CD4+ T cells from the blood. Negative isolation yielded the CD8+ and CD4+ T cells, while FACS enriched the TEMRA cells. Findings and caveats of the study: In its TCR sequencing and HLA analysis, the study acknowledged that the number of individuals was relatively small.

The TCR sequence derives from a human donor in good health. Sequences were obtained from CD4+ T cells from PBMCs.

The DNA of the CDR3 is TGTGCCAGCAGCTTGGCCTCGTTTCCCTCTGGGGCCAACGTCCTGACTTTC. Translated: CASSLASFPSGANVLTF. This sequence joins TRBV7-2 and TRBJ2-6; D remains unclear. This CDR3 is built from 17 residues. V lost 3 bases to trimming and J lost 0 bases, with 12 bases between them. Per germline, CDR1 SGHTA and CDR2 FQGNSA.